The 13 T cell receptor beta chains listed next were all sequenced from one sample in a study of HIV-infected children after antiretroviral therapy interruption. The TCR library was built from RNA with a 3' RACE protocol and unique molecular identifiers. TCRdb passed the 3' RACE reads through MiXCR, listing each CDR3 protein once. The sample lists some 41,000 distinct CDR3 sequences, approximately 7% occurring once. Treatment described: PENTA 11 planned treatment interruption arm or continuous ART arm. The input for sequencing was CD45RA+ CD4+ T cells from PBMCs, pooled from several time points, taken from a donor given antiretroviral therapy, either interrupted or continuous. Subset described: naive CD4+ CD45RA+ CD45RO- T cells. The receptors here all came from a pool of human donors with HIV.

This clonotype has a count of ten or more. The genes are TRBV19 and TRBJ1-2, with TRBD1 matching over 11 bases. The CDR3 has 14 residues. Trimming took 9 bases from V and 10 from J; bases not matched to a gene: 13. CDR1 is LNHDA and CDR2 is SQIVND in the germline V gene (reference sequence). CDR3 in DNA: TGTGCCAGCAGCGCCGGGACAGGGGGATCCGACTACACCTTC. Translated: CASSAGTGGSDYTF.

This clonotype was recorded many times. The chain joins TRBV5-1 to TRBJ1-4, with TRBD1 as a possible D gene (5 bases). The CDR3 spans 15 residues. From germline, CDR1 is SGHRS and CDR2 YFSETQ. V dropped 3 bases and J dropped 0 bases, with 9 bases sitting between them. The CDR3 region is CASSSQGTTNEKLFF. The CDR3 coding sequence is TGCGCCAGCAGCTCGCAGGGAACAACTAATGAAAAACTGTTTTTT.

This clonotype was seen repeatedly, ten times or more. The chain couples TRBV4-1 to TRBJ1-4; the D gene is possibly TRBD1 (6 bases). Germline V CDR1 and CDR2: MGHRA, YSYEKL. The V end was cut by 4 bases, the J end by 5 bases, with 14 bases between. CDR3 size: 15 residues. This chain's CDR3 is CASSLQGLYNEKLFF. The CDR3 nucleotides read TGCGCCAGCAGCCTGCAGGGGCTATACAATGAAAAACTGTTTTTT.

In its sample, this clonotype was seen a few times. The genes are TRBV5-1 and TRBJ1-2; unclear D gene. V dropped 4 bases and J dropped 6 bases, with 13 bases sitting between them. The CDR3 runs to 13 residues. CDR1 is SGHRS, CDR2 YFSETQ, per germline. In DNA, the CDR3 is TGCGCCAGCAGCACGGCGTCAGTCGATGGCTACACCTTC. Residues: CASSTASVDGYTF. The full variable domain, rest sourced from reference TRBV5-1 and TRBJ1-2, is KAGVTQTPRYLIKTRGQQVTLSCSPISGHRSVSWYQQTPGQGLQFLFEYFSETQRNKGNFPGRFSGRQFSNSRSEMNVSTLELGDSALYLCASSTASVDGYTFGSGTRLTVV.

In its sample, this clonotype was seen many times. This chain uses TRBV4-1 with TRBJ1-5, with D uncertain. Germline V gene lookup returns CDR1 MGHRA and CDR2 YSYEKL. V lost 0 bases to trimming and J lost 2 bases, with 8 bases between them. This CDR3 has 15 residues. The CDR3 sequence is CASSQEGRGNQPQHF. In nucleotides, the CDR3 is TGCGCCAGCAGCCAAGAGGGGAGGGGCAATCAGCCCCAGCATTTT.

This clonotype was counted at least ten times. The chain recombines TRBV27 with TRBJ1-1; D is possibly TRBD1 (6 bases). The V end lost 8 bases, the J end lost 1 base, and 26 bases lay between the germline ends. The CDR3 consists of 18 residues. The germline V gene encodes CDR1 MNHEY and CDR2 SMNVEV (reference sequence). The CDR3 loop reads CASYGRIGGRSRNTEAFF. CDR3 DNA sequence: TGTGCCAGCTATGGACGGATCGGGGGGCGAAGTCGGAACACTGAAGCTTTCTTT.

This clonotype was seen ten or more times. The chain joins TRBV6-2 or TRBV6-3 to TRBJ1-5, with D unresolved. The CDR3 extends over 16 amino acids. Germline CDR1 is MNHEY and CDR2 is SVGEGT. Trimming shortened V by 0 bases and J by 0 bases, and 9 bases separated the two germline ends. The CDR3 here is CASSYSGKVSNQPQHF. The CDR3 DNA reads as TGTGCCAGCAGTTACTCGGGAAAGGTTAGCAATCAGCCCCAGCATTTT.

CDR3 in DNA: TGTGCCAGCAGTTTATTAGGAAGAGAGGAATATGGTGGCTACACCTTC. Its protein is CASSLLGREEYGGYTF. This chain uses TRBV27 with TRBJ1-2; D gene unclear. Trimming stripped 1 base from V and 7 bases from J, with 19 bases between. The CDR3 spans 16 residues. Germline V gene sequence: CDR1 MNHEY, CDR2 SMNVEV (reference sequence).

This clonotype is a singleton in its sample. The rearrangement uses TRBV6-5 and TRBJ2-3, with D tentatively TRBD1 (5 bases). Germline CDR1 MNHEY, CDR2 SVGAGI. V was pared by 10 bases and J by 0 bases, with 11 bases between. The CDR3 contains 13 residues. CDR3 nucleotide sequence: TGTGCCATCAAGGACACTAGCACAGATACGCAGTATTTT. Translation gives CAIKDTSTDTQYF.

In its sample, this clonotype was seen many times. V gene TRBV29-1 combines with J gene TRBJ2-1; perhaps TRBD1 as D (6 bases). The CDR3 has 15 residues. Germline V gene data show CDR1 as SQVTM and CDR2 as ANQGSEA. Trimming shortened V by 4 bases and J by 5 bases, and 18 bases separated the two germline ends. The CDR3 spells CSVGKIQGYNNEQFF. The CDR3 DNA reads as TGCAGCGTTGGAAAAATTCAGGGGTACAACAATGAGCAGTTCTTC.

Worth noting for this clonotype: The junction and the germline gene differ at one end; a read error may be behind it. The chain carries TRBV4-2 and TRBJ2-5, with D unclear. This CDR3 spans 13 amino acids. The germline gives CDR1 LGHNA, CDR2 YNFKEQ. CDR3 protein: CASSQGEKDTQYF. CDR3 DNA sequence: TGTGCCAGCAGCCAAGGGGAAAAAGACACCCAGTACTTT.

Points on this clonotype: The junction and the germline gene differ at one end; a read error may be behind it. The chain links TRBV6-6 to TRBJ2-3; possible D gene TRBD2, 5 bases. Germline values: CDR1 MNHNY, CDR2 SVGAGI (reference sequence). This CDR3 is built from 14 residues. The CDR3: CASSDALGRETLYF. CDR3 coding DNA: TGTGCCAGCAGTGATGCCCTGGGGAGAGAAACGCTGTATTTT.

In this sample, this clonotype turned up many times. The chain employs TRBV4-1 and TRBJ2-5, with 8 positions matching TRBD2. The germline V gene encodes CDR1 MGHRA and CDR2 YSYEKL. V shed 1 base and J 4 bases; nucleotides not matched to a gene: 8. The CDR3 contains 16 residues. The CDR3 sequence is CASSQVGWLAGETQYF. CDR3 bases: TGCGCCAGCAGCCAAGTCGGTTGGCTAGCGGGAGAGACCCAGTACTTC.